This T cell receptor beta chain comes out of a study of T-cell reconstitution after alpha-beta-depleted transplantation in children. V shed 10 bases, J shed 2 bases, and the junction held 5 bases outside the gene matches. Germline loops: CDR1 SEHNR, CDR2 FQNEAQ (reference sequence). The CDR3 covers 12 residues. The library targeted TCRbeta and was prepared with unique molecular identifiers. TCRdb redid the calling of the PCR reads with MiXCR, one entry per CDR3 protein. The sample shows about 300,000 distinct CDR3 sequences, roughly a tenth of them seen only once. This clonotype was counted at least ten times.

The clonotype was recovered from a boy younger than two with acute myeloid leukemia, due to receive a stem cell transplant. This chain uses TRBV7-9 with TRBJ2-7, with 7 bases lining up with TRBD1. This specimen consisted of PBMCs, obtained before TCRalphabeta/CD19-depleted stem cell transplant. The CDR3 bases are TGTGCCACCCCAGACAGGGCCTACGAGCAGTACTTC. Its protein is CATPDRAYEQYF.